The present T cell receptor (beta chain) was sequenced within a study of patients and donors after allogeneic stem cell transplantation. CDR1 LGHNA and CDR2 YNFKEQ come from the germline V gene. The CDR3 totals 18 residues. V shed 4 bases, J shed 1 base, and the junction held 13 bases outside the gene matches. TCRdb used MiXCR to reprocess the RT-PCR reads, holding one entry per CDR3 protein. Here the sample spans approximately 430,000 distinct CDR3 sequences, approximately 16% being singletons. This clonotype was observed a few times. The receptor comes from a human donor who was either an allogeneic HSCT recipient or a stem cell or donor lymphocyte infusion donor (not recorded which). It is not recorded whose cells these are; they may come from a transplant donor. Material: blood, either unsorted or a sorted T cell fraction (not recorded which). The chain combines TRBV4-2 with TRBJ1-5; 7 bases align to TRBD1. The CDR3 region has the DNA TGTGCCAGCAGCCCCTCAGGGGGATTCCAGGGAAGCAATCAGCCCCAGCATTTT. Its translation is CASSPSGGFQGSNQPQHF.